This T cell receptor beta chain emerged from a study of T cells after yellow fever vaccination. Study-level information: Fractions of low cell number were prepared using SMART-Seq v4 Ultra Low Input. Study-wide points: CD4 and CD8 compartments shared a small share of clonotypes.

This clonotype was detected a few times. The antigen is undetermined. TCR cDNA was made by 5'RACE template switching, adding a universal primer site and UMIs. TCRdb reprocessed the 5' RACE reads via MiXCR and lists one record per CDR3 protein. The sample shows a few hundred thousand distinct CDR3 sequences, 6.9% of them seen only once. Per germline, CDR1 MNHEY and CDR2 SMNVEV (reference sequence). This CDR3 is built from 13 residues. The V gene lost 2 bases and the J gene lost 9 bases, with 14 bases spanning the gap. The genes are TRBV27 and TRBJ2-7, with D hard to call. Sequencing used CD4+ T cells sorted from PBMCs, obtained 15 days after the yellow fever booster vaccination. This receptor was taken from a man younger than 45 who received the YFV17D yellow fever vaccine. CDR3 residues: CASSLNPLVGQYF. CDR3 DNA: TGTGCCAGCAGTTTAAATCCACTGGTAGGGCAGTACTTC.